This T cell receptor beta chain was captured in a study of CD8+CD57+ T cells in acquired aplastic anemia. Study context: DNA from sorted CD4+ and CD8+ cells averaged around 3 ug.

Genomic DNA, serving as template, underwent TCR beta VDJ and CDR3 profiling. TCRdb reanalysed the reads using MiXCR and keeps one entry per CDR3 protein. The repertoire holds about 170,000 distinct CDR3 sequences, with 55% to 75% as singletons. Details on this clonotype: Its antigen is not known. Since a much larger clone is just one base distant, this may be a read error.

Study-level findings and limits: Patients versus controls showed no significant CD8+ Simpson's diversity difference. Researchers report that fewer than 35 CD8+ CDR3 sequences appeared in both patients and controls.

The sequencing input was sorted CD4+, CD8+, or CD8+CD57+ T cells (not recorded which) from PBMCs. This TCR was recovered from a human donor in good health.

The CDR3 region has the DNA TGTGCCGGCAGCTTAGAGATAGGCGTCAATCAGCCCCAGCATTTT. As protein: CAGSLEIGVNQPQHF. The J gene is TRBJ1-5, the V gene TRBV7-2; D uncertain. The CDR3 has 15 amino acids. Per germline, CDR1 SGHTA and CDR2 FQGNSA.